Listed below are T cell receptor beta chains from one sample, sequenced in a study of T cell repertoires in ileal Crohn's disease. Sequencing was performed with immunoSEQ multiplex PCR; in TCRdb, only in-frame clones are kept and a portion is missing. This table has roughly 16,000 clones, 80% to 95% appearing once. The sequenced sample consisted of ileal tissue. The receptors stem from an adult with Crohn's disease. Both conserved end residues are part of each CDR3. The order of the fields is V gene, clone size, J gene, D gene, CDR3 protein, CDR3 DNA. The D gene is left open where the match is weak. The size of a clone is reported for some rows only, either as once, few or many, or as a class for expanded clones.

V: TRBV14; size: NA; J: TRBJ2-7; D: TRBD2; CDR3: CASSHGGGHEQYF; DNA: TGTGCCAGCAGCCACGGGGGGGGCCACGAGCAGTACTTC
V: TRBV5-1; size: NA; J: TRBJ2-1; D: NA; CDR3: CASSLTEGGNEQFF; DNA: TGCGCCAGCAGCTTGACAGAGGGGGGTAATGAGCAGTTCTTC
V: TRBV5-1; size: NA; J: TRBJ2-7; D: NA; CDR3: CASSLVGAEEQYF; DNA: TGCGCCAGCAGCTTGGTCGGGGCAGAAGAGCAGTACTTC
V: TRBV5-1; size: NA; J: TRBJ2-2; D: NA; CDR3: CASSLVVTPNTGELFF; DNA: TGCGCCAGCAGCTTGGTAGTGACTCCTAACACCGGGGAGCTGTTTTTT
V: TRBV6-6; size: NA; J: TRBJ1-5; D: TRBD1; CDR3: CASSQQGVSSQPQHF; DNA: TGTGCCAGCAGCCAACAGGGGGTATCGTCTCAGCCCCAGCATTTT
V: TRBV14; size: NA; J: TRBJ2-1; D: TRBD1; CDR3: CASSPDREPEQFF; DNA: TGTGCCAGCAGTCCCGACAGGGAACCAGAGCAGTTCTTC
V: TRBV27; size: NA; J: TRBJ1-4; D: NA; CDR3: CASSQAGPHGKLFF; DNA: TGTGCCAGCAGTCAAGCGGGCCCCCACGGAAAACTGTTTTTT
V: TRBV28; size: NA; J: TRBJ2-7; D: TRBD2; CDR3: CASSSPGTSGGLSSYEQYF; DNA: TGTGCCAGCAGTTCTCCCGGGACTAGCGGGGGCTTAAGCTCCTACGAGCAGTACTTC
V: TRBV28; size: NA; J: TRBJ1-2; D: NA; CDR3: CASSLGSFYGYTF; DNA: TGTGCCAGCAGTTTAGGCAGCTTCTATGGCTACACCTTC
V: TRBV6-5; size: NA; J: TRBJ1-2; D: NA; CDR3: CASSPGTSNYGYTF; DNA: TGTGCCAGCAGCCCAGGTACATCCAACTATGGCTACACCTTC
V: TRBV2; size: once; J: TRBJ2-5; D: NA; CDR3: CASRDTSQETQYF; DNA: TGTGCCAGCAGAGACACAAGTCAAGAGACCCAGTACTTC
V: TRBV11-2; size: NA; J: TRBJ2-2; D: TRBD1; CDR3: CASSLAGQGAVGELFF; DNA: TGTGCCAGCAGCTTAGCGGGACAGGGGGCAGTCGGGGAGCTGTTTTTT
V: TRBV10-3; size: NA; J: TRBJ1-2; D: TRBD1; CDR3: CAISDGQGGNYGYTF; DNA: TGTGCCATCAGTGACGGACAGGGGGGAAACTATGGCTACACCTTC
V: TRBV7-3; size: NA; J: TRBJ1-2; D: TRBD1; CDR3: CASSPSGQGGGYTF; DNA: TGTGCCAGCAGCCCCTCGGGACAGGGTGGTGGCTACACCTTC
V: TRBV28; size: once; J: TRBJ2-3; D: NA; CDR3: CASGPVNTDTQYF; DNA: TGTGCCAGCGGTCCTGTGAACACAGATACGCAGTATTTT
V: TRBV7-3; size: NA; J: TRBJ1-1; D: NA; CDR3: CASSARGGNTEAFF; DNA: TGTGCCAGCAGCGCCAGGGGAGGGAACACTGAAGCTTTCTTT
V: TRBV5-1; size: NA; J: TRBJ2-3; D: NA; CDR3: CASSSNTDTQYF; DNA: TGCGCCAGCAGCTCCAACACAGATACGCAGTATTTT
V: TRBV29-1; size: once; J: TRBJ2-5; D: NA; CDR3: CSVLQGGRETQYF; DNA: TGCAGCGTCCTACAGGGGGGGAGAGAGACCCAGTACTTC
V: TRBV11-2; size: NA; J: TRBJ1-1; D: TRBD1; CDR3: CASSLGQGFTEAFF; DNA: TGTGCCAGCAGCTTAGGACAGGGTTTCACTGAAGCTTTCTTT
V: TRBV9; size: NA; J: TRBJ2-1; D: NA; CDR3: CASSVDRGGLGEQFF; DNA: TGTGCCAGCAGCGTCGACAGGGGAGGGTTAGGGGAGCAGTTCTTC
V: TRBV5-1; size: NA; J: TRBJ1-1; D: NA; CDR3: CASSLGVQGTEAFF; DNA: TGCGCCAGCAGTCTTGGGGTTCAGGGCACTGAAGCTTTCTTT
V: TRBV5-6; size: NA; J: TRBJ2-2; D: TRBD1; CDR3: CASSMRTGRAGELFF; DNA: TGTGCCAGCAGCATGAGGACAGGGCGAGCCGGGGAGCTGTTTTTT
V: TRBV7-2; size: NA; J: TRBJ2-1; D: NA; CDR3: CASSPVNNEQFF; DNA: TGTGCCAGCAGCCCTGTCAACAATGAGCAGTTCTTC
V: TRBV18; size: once; J: TRBJ2-1; D: NA; CDR3: CASSPRGSSYNEQFF; DNA: TGTGCCAGCTCACCCCGAGGGAGCTCCTACAATGAGCAGTTCTTC
V: TRBV6-1; size: NA; J: TRBJ1-2; D: NA; CDR3: CASSGMYGYTF; DNA: TGTGCCAGCAGTGGGATGTATGGCTACACCTTC
V: TRBV10-1; size: NA; J: TRBJ1-5; D: NA; CDR3: CASSMTGTLSNQPQHF; DNA: TGCGCCAGCAGTATGACAGGAACCCTTAGCAATCAGCCCCAGCATTTT
V: TRBV5-4; size: once; J: TRBJ2-3; D: NA; CDR3: CASSPRLTSTDTQYF; DNA: TGTGCCAGCAGCCCCCGACTGACTAGCACAGATACGCAGTATTTT
V: TRBV28; size: NA; J: TRBJ2-2; D: TRBD1; CDR3: CASSLADRTYTGELFF; DNA: TGTGCCAGCAGTTTAGCGGACAGGACCTACACCGGGGAGCTGTTTTTT
V: TRBV2; size: NA; J: TRBJ2-6; D: NA; CDR3: CASSGGTGANVLTF; DNA: TGTGCCAGCAGTGGGGGGACTGGGGCCAACGTCCTGACTTTC
V: TRBV7-3; size: NA; J: TRBJ1-4; D: NA; CDR3: CASSLTADPNEKLFF; DNA: TGTGCCAGCAGCTTAACGGCCGACCCTAATGAAAAACTGTTTTTT
V: TRBV5-1; size: NA; J: TRBJ2-7; D: TRBD1; CDR3: CASSLPRDSSGSYEQYF; DNA: TGCGCCAGCAGCTTGCCACGGGACAGTTCGGGATCCTACGAGCAGTACTTC
V: TRBV5-1; size: NA; J: TRBJ2-1; D: NA; CDR3: CASSFQGRSYNEQFF; DNA: TGCGCCAGCAGCTTCCAGGGGCGATCCTACAATGAGCAGTTCTTC
V: TRBV2; size: NA; J: TRBJ1-4; D: NA; CDR3: CASSEAVRGGEKLFF; DNA: TGTGCCAGCAGTGAAGCCGTCAGGGGAGGGGAAAAACTGTTTTTT
V: TRBV5-1; size: few; J: TRBJ2-1; D: NA; CDR3: CASSFRTDYNEQFF; DNA: TGCGCCAGCAGCTTTAGGACAGACTACAATGAGCAGTTCTTC
V: TRBV19; size: once; J: TRBJ2-1; D: NA; CDR3: CASSIAGSSYNEQFF; DNA: TGTGCCAGTAGTATAGCAGGGAGCTCCTACAATGAGCAGTTCTTC
V: TRBV6-1; size: NA; J: TRBJ2-7; D: NA; CDR3: CASNGRGYEQYF; DNA: TGTGCCAGCAACGGCAGGGGCTACGAGCAGTACTTC
V: TRBV10-3; size: NA; J: TRBJ2-5; D: NA; CDR3: CAISPQGGGTATQYF; DNA: TGTGCCATCAGTCCGCAGGGAGGGGGTACAGCGACCCAGTACTTC
V: TRBV18; size: NA; J: TRBJ1-5; D: NA; CDR3: CASSPRGDNSNQPQHF; DNA: TGTGCCAGCTCACCAAGAGGGGATAATAGCAATCAGCCCCAGCATTTT
V: TRBV6-5; size: NA; J: TRBJ2-7; D: TRBD2; CDR3: CASSYSRGTSYEQYF; DNA: TGTGCCAGCAGTTACTCGCGGGGGACGTCCTACGAGCAGTACTTC
V: TRBV6-5; size: few; J: TRBJ1-1; D: NA; CDR3: CASSTNSAAFF; DNA: TGTGCCAGCAGTACCAACAGCGCAGCTTTCTTT